A single TCR beta chain is shown here with its context. The CDR3 has 19 residues. V was pared by 8 bases and J by 1 base, with 13 bases of the junction left unmatched. Germline-derived CDR1 and CDR2 are SGHAT and FQNNGV. Authors' processing steps: Amplification of reference gene primers provided the estimated nucleated cell counts. This table comes from immunoSEQ multiplex PCR, and its TCRdb copy is limited to in-frame clones, with some not included. That table gives V, J and clone size, and the DNA gave D and trimming. The table records about 60,000 clones, 70% to 90% of them present only once. The data derive from a study of blood T cell repertoires in COVID-19. Looking at the study overall: Sites across the United States, Italy and Spain contributed samples from acute and convalescent COVID-19. PBMCs, B-cell-depleted T cells, or T cells provided the cDNA or gDNA that made up the material.

The source is a man aged 50 to 60 with active COVID-19. The chain uses TRBV11-2 and TRBJ2-2, with TRBD2 identical over 13 bases. Sequences were obtained from peripheral blood. Here the CDR3 DNA reads TGTGCCAGCTTTCGACTAGCGGGGGGCCTCCTTCGGAACACCGGGGAGCTGTTTTTT. This gives the protein CASFRLAGGLLRNTGELFF.